The clone carrying this T cell receptor (beta chain) was observed a handful of times. These data come from a study of blood T cell repertoires in COVID-19. Study context: COVID-19 samples, acute and convalescent, were from the United States, Italy and Spain. Sample material is recorded as cDNA or gDNA derived from T cells, B-cell-depleted T cells, or PBMCs.

J lost 5 bases, V lost 5 bases, and 5 bases had no gene match. Germline loops: CDR1 SGHAT, CDR2 FQNNGV. The CDR3 is 15 residues long. Authors' methods: Reference gene primer amplification in the assay estimated nucleated cell counts. Some clones are missing from TCRdb's copy, which holds only in-frame ones; the method was immunoSEQ multiplex PCR. The V and J calls and clone size come from that table; D and trimming were worked out from the DNA. The table includes under 250,000 clones, approximately 80% detected once. The rearrangement joins TRBV11-2 to TRBJ2-1, with 11 bases that match TRBD2. Sequenced input: peripheral blood. The sequence came from a young woman with acute or convalescent COVID-19. CDR3: CASSPPGLADNEQFF. The CDR3 coding sequence is TGTGCCAGCAGCCCACCGGGACTAGCGGACAATGAGCAGTTCTTC.